The clone carrying this TCR beta chain has at least ten counts. Antigen specificity is unknown. This record belongs to a study of T cell repertoires in cytomegalovirus infection. MiXCR, run by TCRdb on the reads, gives a single entry per CDR3 protein. The profile shows under 130,000 distinct CDR3 sequences, roughly 40% of them singletons. Germline CDR1 and CDR2: SQVTM and ANQGSEA. After removal of 4 bases from V and 4 bases from J, the junction contained 3 bases not matched to a gene. The CDR3 runs 13 residues. The material sequenced was CD8+ T cells from cultured PBMCs, taken from culture after CMV antigen stimulation. The clonotype comes from a human donor in good health (CMV status not recorded). Some clones in this sample may be carry-over from other donors' samples. This chain links TRBV29-1 with TRBJ2-1; the match to TRBD2 covers 8 bases. The DNA of the CDR3 is TGCAGCGTTGGACTAGCGAGATACAATGAGCAGTTCTTC. Translation gives CSVGLARYNEQFF.